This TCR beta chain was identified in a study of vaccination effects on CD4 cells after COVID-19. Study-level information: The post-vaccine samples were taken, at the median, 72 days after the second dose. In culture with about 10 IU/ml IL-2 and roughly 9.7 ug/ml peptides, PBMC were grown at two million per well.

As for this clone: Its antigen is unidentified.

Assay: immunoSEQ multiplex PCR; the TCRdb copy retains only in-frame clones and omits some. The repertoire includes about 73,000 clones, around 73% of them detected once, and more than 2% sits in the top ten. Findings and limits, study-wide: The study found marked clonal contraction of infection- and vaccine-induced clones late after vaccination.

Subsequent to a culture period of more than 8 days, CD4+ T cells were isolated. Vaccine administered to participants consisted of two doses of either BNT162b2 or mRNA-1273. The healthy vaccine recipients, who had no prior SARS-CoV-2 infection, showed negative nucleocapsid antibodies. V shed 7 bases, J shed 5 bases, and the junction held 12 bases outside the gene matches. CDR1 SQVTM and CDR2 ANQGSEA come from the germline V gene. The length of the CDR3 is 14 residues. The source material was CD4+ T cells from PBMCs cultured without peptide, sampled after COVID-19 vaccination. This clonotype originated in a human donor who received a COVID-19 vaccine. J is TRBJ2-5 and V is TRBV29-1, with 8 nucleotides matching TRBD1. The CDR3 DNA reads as TGCAGCGCACGGACAGGGAGTACAAAGGAGACCCAGTACTTC. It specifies CSARTGSTKETQYF.